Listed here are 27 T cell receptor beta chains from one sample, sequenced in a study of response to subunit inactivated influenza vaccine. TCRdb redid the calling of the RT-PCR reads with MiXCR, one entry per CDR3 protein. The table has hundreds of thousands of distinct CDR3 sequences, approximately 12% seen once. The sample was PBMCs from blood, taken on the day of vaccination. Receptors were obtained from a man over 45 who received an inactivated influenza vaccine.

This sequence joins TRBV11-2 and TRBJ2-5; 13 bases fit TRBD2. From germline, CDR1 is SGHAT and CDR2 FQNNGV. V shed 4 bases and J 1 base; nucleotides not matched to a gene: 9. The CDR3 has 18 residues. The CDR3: CASSSGTSGARLQETQYF. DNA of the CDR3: TGTGCCAGCAGCTCTGGGACTAGCGGGGCGAGACTCCAAGAGACCCAGTACTTC.

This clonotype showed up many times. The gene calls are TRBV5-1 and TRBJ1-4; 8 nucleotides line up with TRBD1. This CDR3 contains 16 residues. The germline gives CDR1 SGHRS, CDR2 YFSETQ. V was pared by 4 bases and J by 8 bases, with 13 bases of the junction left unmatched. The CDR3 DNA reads TGCGCCAGCAGCCAAGACGTCGACAGGGGAGCCGAAAAACTGTTTTTT. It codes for CASSQDVDRGAEKLFF. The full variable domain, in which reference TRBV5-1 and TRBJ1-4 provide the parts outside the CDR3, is KAGVTQTPRYLIKTRGQQVTLSCSPISGHRSVSWYQQTPGQGLQFLFEYFSETQRNKGNFPGRFSGRQFSNSRSEMNVSTLELGDSALYLCASSQDVDRGAEKLFFGSGTQLSVL.

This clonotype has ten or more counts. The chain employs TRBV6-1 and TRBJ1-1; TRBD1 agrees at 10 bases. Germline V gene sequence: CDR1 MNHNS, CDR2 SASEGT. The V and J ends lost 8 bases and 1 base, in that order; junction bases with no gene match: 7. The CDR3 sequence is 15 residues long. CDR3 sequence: CASHPRTGGNTEAFF. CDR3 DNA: TGTGCCAGCCACCCTAGGACAGGGGGGAACACTGAAGCTTTCTTT.

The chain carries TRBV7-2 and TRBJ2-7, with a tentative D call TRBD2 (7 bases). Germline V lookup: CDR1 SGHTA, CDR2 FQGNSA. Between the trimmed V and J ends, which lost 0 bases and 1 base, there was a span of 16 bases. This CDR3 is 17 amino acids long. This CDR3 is CASSLALAGRGSYEQYF. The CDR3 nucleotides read TGTGCCAGCAGCTTAGCGCTTGCGGGGAGGGGGTCCTACGAGCAGTACTTC.

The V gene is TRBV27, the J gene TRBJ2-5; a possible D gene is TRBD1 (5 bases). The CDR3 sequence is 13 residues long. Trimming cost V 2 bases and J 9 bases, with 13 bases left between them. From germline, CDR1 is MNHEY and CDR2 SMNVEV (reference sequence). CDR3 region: CASSLGQGRAQYF. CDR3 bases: TGTGCCAGCAGTTTAGGCCAGGGAAGGGCCCAGTACTTC.

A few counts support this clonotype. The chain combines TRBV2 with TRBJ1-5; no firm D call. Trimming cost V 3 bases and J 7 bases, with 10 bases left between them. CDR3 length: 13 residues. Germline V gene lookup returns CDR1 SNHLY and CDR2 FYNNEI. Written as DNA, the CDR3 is TGTGCCAGCAGTGAGGCAGTTGGCCAGCCCCAGCATTTT. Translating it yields CASSEAVGQPQHF.

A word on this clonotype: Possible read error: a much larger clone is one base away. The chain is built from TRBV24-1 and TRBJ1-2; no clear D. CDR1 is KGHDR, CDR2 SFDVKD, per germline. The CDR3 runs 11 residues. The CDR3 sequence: CATSVGNRYIF. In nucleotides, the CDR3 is TGTGCCACCAGTGTGGGAAATCGCTACATCTTC.

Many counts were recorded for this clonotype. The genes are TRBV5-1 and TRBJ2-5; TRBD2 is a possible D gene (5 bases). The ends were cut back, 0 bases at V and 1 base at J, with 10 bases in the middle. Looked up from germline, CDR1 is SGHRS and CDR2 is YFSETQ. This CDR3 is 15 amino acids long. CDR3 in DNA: TGCGCCAGCAGCTTGGCCCAAGCGGCCCAAGAGACCCAGTACTTC. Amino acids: CASSLAQAAQETQYF.

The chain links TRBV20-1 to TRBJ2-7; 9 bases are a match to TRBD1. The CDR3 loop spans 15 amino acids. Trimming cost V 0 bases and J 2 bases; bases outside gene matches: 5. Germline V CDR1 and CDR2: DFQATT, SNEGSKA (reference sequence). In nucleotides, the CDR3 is TGCAGTGCTAGAGAGGGGGACAGGGCACCCTACGAGCAGTACTTC. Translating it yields CSAREGDRAPYEQYF.

The CDR3 DNA is TGTGCCAGCAGCTTGGACATTGACAATGAGCAGTTCTTC. It yields the protein CASSLDIDNEQFF. The genes are TRBV7-3 and TRBJ2-1; tentatively, D is TRBD1 (5 bases). Germline CDR1 and CDR2: SGHTA and FQGTGA. Trimming shortened V by 3 bases and J by 5 bases, and 8 bases separated the two germline ends. CDR3 size: 13 residues.

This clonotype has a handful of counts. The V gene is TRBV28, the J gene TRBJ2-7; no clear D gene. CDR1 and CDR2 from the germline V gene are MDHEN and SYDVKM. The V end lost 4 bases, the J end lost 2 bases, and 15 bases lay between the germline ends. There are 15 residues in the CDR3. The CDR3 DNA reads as TGTGCCAGCAGTTCCTCGCTCAGGAGTACCTACGAGCAGTACTTC. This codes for CASSSSLRSTYEQYF. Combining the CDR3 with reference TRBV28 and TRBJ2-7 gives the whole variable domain DVKVTQSSRYLVKRTGEKVFLECVQDMDHENMFWYRQDPGLGLRLIYFSYDVKMKEKGDIPEGYSVSREKKERFSLILESASTNQTSMYLCASSSSLRSTYEQYFGPGTRLTVT.

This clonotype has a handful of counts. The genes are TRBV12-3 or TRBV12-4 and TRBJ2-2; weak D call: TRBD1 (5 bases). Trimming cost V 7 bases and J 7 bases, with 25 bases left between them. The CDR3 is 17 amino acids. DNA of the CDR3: TGTGCCAGCACTATGGACACAACCTCCGGCTTGGGCGGGGAGCTGTTTTTT. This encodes CASTMDTTSGLGGELFF.

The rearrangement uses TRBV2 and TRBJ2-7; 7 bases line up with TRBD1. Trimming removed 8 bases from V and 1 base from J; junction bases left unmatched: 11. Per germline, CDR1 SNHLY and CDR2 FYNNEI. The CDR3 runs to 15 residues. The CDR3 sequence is CASRTGRSPSYEQYF. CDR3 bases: TGTGCCAGCCGGACAGGCAGATCCCCGTCCTACGAGCAGTACTTC.

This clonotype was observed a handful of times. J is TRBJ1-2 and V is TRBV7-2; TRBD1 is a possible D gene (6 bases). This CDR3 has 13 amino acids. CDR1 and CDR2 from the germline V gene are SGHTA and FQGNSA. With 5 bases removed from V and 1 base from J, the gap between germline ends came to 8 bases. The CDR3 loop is CASSRDINYGYTF. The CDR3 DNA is TGTGCCAGCAGCAGGGACATTAACTATGGCTACACCTTC.

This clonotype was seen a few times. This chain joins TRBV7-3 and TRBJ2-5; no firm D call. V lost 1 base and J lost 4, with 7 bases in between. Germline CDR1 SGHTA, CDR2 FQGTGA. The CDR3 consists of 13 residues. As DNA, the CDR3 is TGTGCCAGCAGCTTAAGGCTTTCAGAGACCCAGTACTTC. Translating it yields CASSLRLSETQYF.

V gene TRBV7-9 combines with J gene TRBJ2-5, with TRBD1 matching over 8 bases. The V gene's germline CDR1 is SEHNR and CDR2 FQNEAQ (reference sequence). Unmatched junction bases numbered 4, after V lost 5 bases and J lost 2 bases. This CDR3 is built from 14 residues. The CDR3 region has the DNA TGTGCCAGCAGCGGATACAGGGGGCAAGAGACCCAGTACTTC. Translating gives CASSGYRGQETQYF.

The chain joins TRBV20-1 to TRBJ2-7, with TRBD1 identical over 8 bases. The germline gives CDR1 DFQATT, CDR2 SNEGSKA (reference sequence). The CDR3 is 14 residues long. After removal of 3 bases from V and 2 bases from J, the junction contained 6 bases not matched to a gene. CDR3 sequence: CSARSGQGTYEQYF. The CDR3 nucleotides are TGCAGTGCTAGGTCTGGACAGGGCACCTACGAGCAGTACTTC.

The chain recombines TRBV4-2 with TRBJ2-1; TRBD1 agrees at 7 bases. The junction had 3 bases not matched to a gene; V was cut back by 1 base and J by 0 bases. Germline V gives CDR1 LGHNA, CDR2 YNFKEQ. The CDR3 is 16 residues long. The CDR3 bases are TGTGCCAGCAGCCAAGCAACAGGGGACTCCTACAATGAGCAGTTCTTC. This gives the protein CASSQATGDSYNEQFF.

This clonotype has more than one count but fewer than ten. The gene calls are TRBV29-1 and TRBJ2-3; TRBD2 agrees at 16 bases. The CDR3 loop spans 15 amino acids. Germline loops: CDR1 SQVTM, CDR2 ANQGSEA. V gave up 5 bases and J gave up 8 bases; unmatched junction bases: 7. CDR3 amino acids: CSVSGLAGGQGTQYF. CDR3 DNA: TGCAGCGTTTCGGGACTAGCGGGAGGGCAGGGTACGCAGTATTTT.

The DNA of the CDR3 is TGTGCCAGCAGCCGCCTTAAGACTAGGTCTTCCGGGGAGCTGTTTTTT. Its protein product is CASSRLKTRSSGELFF. V usage is TRBV7-2 and J usage is TRBJ2-2, with D possibly matching TRBD2 (6 bases). V gave up 5 bases and J gave up 6 bases, with 19 bases separating them. Looked up from germline, CDR1 is SGHTA and CDR2 is FQGNSA. CDR3 length equals 16 residues.

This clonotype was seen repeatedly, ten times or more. CDR3 nucleotides: TGCGCCAGCAGCTTGACGGGGACGAACACTGAAGCTTTCTTT. Translated: CASSLTGTNTEAFF. The chain recombines TRBV5-1 with TRBJ1-1, with D perhaps matching TRBD1 (5 bases). This CDR3 is built from 14 residues. CDR1 is SGHRS, CDR2 YFSETQ, per germline. V gave up 1 base and J gave up 1 base, with 8 bases separating them.

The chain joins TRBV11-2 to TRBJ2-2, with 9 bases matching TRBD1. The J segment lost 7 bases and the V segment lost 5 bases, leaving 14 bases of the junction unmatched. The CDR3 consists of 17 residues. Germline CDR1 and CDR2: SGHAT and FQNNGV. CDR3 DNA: TGTGCCAGCAGCAAACTCCATCCGGGACAGGGCGTCGGGGAGCTGTTTTTT. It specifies CASSKLHPGQGVGELFF.

Here the CDR3 reads CASKEGSTDTQYF. DNA of the CDR3: TGCGCCAGCAAAGAGGGTAGCACAGATACGCAGTATTTT. This sequence joins TRBV5-1 and TRBJ2-3; weak D call: TRBD2 (5 bases). The V end lost 6 bases, the J end lost 0 bases, and 8 bases lay between the germline ends. The CDR3 extends over 13 amino acids. In germline, CDR1 is SGHRS, CDR2 YFSETQ.

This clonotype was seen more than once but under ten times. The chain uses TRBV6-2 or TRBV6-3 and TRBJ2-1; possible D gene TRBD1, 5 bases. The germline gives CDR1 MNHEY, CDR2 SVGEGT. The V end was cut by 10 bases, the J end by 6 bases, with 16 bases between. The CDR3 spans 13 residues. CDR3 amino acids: CATSGHTPNEQFF. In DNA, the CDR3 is TGTGCCACATCAGGGCATACCCCCAATGAGCAGTTCTTC.

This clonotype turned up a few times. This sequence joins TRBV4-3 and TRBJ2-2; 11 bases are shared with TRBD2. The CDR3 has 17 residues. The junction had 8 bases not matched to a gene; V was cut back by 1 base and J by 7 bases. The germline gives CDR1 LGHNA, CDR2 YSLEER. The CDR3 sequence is CASSQGTSGRGGGELFF. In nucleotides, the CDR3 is TGCGCCAGCAGCCAAGGCACTAGCGGGAGAGGGGGCGGGGAGCTGTTTTTT.

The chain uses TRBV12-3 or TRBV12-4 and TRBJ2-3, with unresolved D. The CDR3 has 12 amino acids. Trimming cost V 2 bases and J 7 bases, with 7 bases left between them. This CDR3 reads CASSLSQNTQYF. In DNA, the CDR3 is TGTGCCAGCAGTTTATCCCAAAATACGCAGTATTTT.

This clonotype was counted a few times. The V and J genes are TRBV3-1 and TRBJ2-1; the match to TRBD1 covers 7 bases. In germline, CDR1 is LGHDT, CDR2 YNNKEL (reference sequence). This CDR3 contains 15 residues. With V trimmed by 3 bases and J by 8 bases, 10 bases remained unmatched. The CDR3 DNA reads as TGTGCCAGCAGCCAGGACAGGCTTGGGGGCTATGAGCAGTTCTTC. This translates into CASSQDRLGGYEQFF.